Shown below are 6 T cell receptor beta chains from a single sample sequenced in a study of control samples from healthy donors and cancer patients. Produced via immunoSEQ multiplex PCR; TCRdb's table is partial and in-frame only. The data show fewer than 85,000 clones, about nine tenths seen once. Sequencing was performed on blood. These receptors were taken from a man aged 30-40 years in good health.

This sequence joins TRBV7-9 and TRBJ1-1; D remains ambiguous. The CDR3 runs 11 residues. Trimming stripped 0 bases from V and 6 bases from J, with 2 bases between. Germline CDR1 SEHNR, CDR2 FQNEAQ (reference sequence). This CDR3 is CASSLAAEAFF. The CDR3 region has the DNA TGTGCCAGCAGCTTAGCGGCTGAAGCTTTCTTT.

The chain links TRBV18 to TRBJ2-7; 11 nucleotides line up with TRBD1. The V gene's germline CDR1 is KGHSH and CDR2 LQKENI. The CDR3 length is 14 residues. The J segment lost 3 bases and the V segment lost 6 bases, leaving 4 bases of the junction unmatched. The CDR3 is CASSPGTGGYEQYF. CDR3 sequence (DNA): TGTGCCAGCTCCCCCGGGACAGGGGGCTACGAGCAGTACTTC.

V and J are TRBV7-8 and TRBJ1-1, with D tentatively TRBD1 (5 bases). V dropped 5 bases and J dropped 0 bases, with 7 bases sitting between them. Germline values: CDR1 SGHVS, CDR2 FQNEAQ. The CDR3 runs 13 residues. This CDR3 is CASSQQVNTEAFF. The CDR3 nucleotides are TGTGCCAGCAGCCAACAGGTGAACACTGAAGCTTTCTTT.

As DNA, the CDR3 is TGTGCCATCAGTACTAGCGAGAGCTCCTACGAGCAGTACTTC. Protein: CAISTSESSYEQYF. The chain has TRBV10-3 and TRBJ2-7; 7 bases match TRBD2. CDR3 length equals 14 residues. V shed 5 bases and J 0 bases; nucleotides not matched to a gene: 4. Germline assignment: CDR1 ENHRY and CDR2 SYGVKD.

The V call is TRBV18, the J call TRBJ2-5, with 10 positions matching TRBD1. This CDR3 region has 16 residues. The trim removed 0 bases at V and 5 bases at J, leaving 6 bases unmatched. In germline, CDR1 is KGHSH, CDR2 LQKENI. The CDR3 loop reads CASSPPATGGAETQYF. The CDR3 DNA sequence: TGTGCCAGCTCACCACCCGCGACAGGGGGCGCGGAGACCCAGTACTTC. Full variable domain (missing parts from reference TRBV18 and TRBJ2-5): NAGVMQNPRHLVRRRGQEARLRCSPMKGHSHVYWYRQLPEEGLKFMVYLQKENIIDESGMPKERFSAEFPKEGPSILRIQQVVRGDSAAYFCASSPPATGGAETQYFGPGTRLLVL.

This chain joins TRBV13 and TRBJ1-5, with 12 bases identical to TRBD1. This CDR3 spans 20 amino acids. Trimming took 2 bases from V and 4 from J; bases not matched to a gene: 15. In germline, CDR1 is PRHDT, CDR2 FYEKMQ (reference sequence). The CDR3 loop is CASSLLSGTGGRCGNQPQHF. CDR3 coding DNA: TGTGCCAGCAGCTTACTCTCCGGGACAGGGGGCCGATGTGGGAATCAGCCCCAGCATTTT.